These 32 T cell receptor beta chains were sequenced from one sample in a study of T cells after yellow fever vaccination. From the 5' RACE reads, TCRdb called clonotypes with MiXCR, one entry per CDR3 protein. Of around 150,000 distinct CDR3 sequences listed, 6% to 7.5% are singletons. The sample here was CD4+ T cells sorted from PBMCs, taken about 5 days after the first yellow fever vaccination. Source of these receptors: a young man who received the YFV17D yellow fever vaccine.

This clonotype was recorded at least ten times. This chain connects TRBV16 to TRBJ1-1; D gene uncertain. V was clipped by 1 base and J by 7 bases, with 4 bases between them. The CDR3 is 11 amino acids. CDR1 KGHSY and CDR2 FQNENV come from the germline V gene. The CDR3 sequence: CASSQYFEAFF. The CDR3, as DNA: TGTGCCAGCAGCCAATACTTTGAAGCTTTCTTT.

The sample holds many counts of this clonotype. The chain has TRBV10-1 and TRBJ2-3, with 7 bases identical to TRBD2. The CDR3 runs to 15 residues. Germline assignment: CDR1 WNHNN and CDR2 SYGVQD (reference sequence). V lost 5 bases and J lost 9; bases outside the gene matches: 14. Written as DNA, the CDR3 is TGCGCCAGCAGTTTCTCGCGGGGGACCCCGGGGACGCAGTATTTT. Translated, it gives CASSFSRGTPGTQYF.

This clonotype was picked up many times. The V call is TRBV28, the J call TRBJ1-3; D is unresolved. Germline CDR1 reads MDHEN; CDR2 reads SYDVKM. V dropped 8 bases and J dropped 4 bases, with 12 bases sitting between them. The CDR3 is 13 residues long. The CDR3 loop reads CASGSGFGNTIYF. The CDR3 nucleotides read TGTGCCAGCGGGTCCGGGTTCGGAAACACCATATATTTT.

This clonotype occurred many times. This sequence joins TRBV5-4 and TRBJ2-3; the D is unclear. Germline V lookup: CDR1 SGHNT, CDR2 YYREEE (reference sequence). CDR3 length: 11 amino acids. V lost 4 bases, J lost 5 bases, and 5 bases lay in between. Written as DNA, the CDR3 is TGTGCCAGCAGCGCGCGAGATACGCAGTATTTT. Encoded protein: CASSARDTQYF. The variable domain in full, completed from reference TRBV5-4 and TRBJ2-3, reads ETGVTQSPTHLIKTRGQQVTLRCSSQSGHNTVSWYQQALGQGPQFIFQYYREEENGRGNFPPRFSGLQFPNYSSELNVNALELDDSALYLCASSARDTQYFGPGTRLTVL.

There are many counts of this clonotype. The rearrangement links TRBV12-3 or TRBV12-4 to TRBJ1-1; D unresolved. The CDR3 totals 16 residues. V lost 2 bases and J lost 2, with 15 bases in between. CDR3 nucleotide sequence: TGTGCCAGCAGTTTATTGGGCGCGGCCCCAAACACTGAAGCTTTCTTT. This sequence encodes CASSLLGAAPNTEAFF.

The table lists this clonotype with many counts. The chain combines TRBV7-2 with TRBJ2-7; TRBD1 is a possible D gene (7 bases). Trimming cost V 1 base and J 0 bases, with 10 bases left between them. Germline V CDR1 and CDR2: SGHTA, FQGNSA. The CDR3 is 15 amino acids. The CDR3 here is CASSLGGTVSYEQYF. The CDR3 region has the DNA TGTGCCAGCAGCTTAGGCGGGACAGTCTCCTACGAGCAGTACTTC.

This clonotype was seen only a few times. The chain carries TRBV5-5 and TRBJ2-5, with D perhaps matching TRBD2 (5 bases). V was cut by 3 bases and J by 5 bases, with 11 bases left in between. This CDR3 comprises 13 residues. CDR1 SGHKS and CDR2 YYEKEE come from the germline V gene (reference sequence). The chain's CDR3 is CASSSPGSETQYF. The CDR3 DNA sequence: TGTGCCAGCAGCTCCCCGGGGTCCGAGACCCAGTACTTC.

The chain uses TRBV7-2 and TRBJ2-2, with D possibly being TRBD1 (7 bases). Germline values: CDR1 SGHTA, CDR2 FQGNSA. Deletions cut 6 bases from V and 7 bases from J, with 15 bases between. The CDR3 covers 14 residues. Here the CDR3 reads CASRETGRHGELFF. CDR3 DNA sequence: TGTGCCAGCAGGGAGACAGGGAGGCACGGGGAGCTGTTTTTT.

There are many counts of this clonotype. Written as DNA, the CDR3 is TGTGCCAGCAGCCTCCCTAGCGGGGGCGAGACCCAGTACTTC. It yields the protein CASSLPSGGETQYF. The gene calls are TRBV3-1 and TRBJ2-5; 10 nucleotides align to TRBD2. Germline CDR1 reads LGHDT; CDR2 reads YNNKEL (reference sequence). J gave up 5 bases and V 4 bases, and 4 bases lay outside the gene matches. This CDR3 region has 14 residues.

This clonotype was counted only a few times. V and J are TRBV7-9 and TRBJ1-1; D is ambiguous. There are 16 residues in the CDR3. Germline CDR1 and CDR2: SEHNR and FQNEAQ (reference sequence). The V end was cut by 3 bases, the J end by 0 bases, with 14 bases between. This CDR3 is CASSLGLTLMNTEAFF. In DNA, the CDR3 is TGTGCCAGCAGCTTGGGTCTTACACTTATGAACACTGAAGCTTTCTTT.

This clonotype has ten or more counts. V usage is TRBV6-4 and J usage is TRBJ2-1; 8 bases are shared with TRBD2. The CDR3 is made up of 13 amino acids. From germline, CDR1 is MRHNA and CDR2 SNTAGT. V was clipped by 5 bases and J by 7 bases; unmatched bases: 4. The CDR3 is CASSIGLANEQFF. CDR3 DNA: TGTGCCAGCAGTATCGGACTAGCTAATGAGCAGTTCTTC.

Ten or more counts support this clonotype. This chain uses TRBV5-8 with TRBJ2-1, with 11 nucleotides matching TRBD1. This CDR3 contains 16 residues. V was clipped by 4 bases and J by 8 bases; unmatched bases: 11. From germline, CDR1 is SGHTS and CDR2 YDEGEE. The CDR3 region is CASSRRTGGRQHEQFF. In DNA form, the CDR3 reads TGTGCCAGCAGCCGACGGACAGGGGGCAGGCAACATGAGCAGTTCTTC.

There are many counts of this clonotype. The chain is built from TRBV28 and TRBJ1-1; D is undetermined. Trimming pared 3 bases from V and 1 base from J, leaving 9 bases between. This CDR3 region has 14 residues. Germline CDR1 MDHEN, CDR2 SYDVKM. The CDR3 reads CASSFGGTNTEAFF. In DNA, the CDR3 is TGTGCCAGCAGTTTTGGAGGAACGAACACTGAAGCTTTCTTT.

This clonotype was seen repeatedly, ten times or more. CDR3 DNA sequence: TGTGCCAGCAGCTCCGGGGGTAAGACCCAGTACTTC. It encodes CASSSGGKTQYF. The rearrangement joins TRBV28 to TRBJ2-5; a possible D gene is TRBD2 (6 bases). CDR3 length: 12 amino acids. Trimming took 6 bases from V and 6 from J, leaving 11 bases between them. The germline CDR1 and CDR2 sequences are MDHEN and SYDVKM.

The chain couples TRBV5-1 to TRBJ2-3; weak D call: TRBD2 (6 bases). Germline V CDR1 and CDR2: SGHRS, YFSETQ. CDR3 size: 14 residues. V shed 8 bases and J shed 5 bases, with 18 bases lying between them. The CDR3 DNA reads as TGCGCCAGTCGGGACTCCAGCCCCGGAGATACGCAGTATTTT. Translation: CASRDSSPGDTQYF.

This clonotype was picked up a small number of times. V and J are TRBV7-9 and TRBJ2-7, with 8 bases lining up with TRBD2. This CDR3 region has 16 residues. Germline CDR1 is SEHNR and CDR2 is FQNEAQ (reference sequence). The V segment lost 5 bases and the J segment 9 bases; nucleotides outside the gene matches: 18. Here the CDR3 DNA reads TGTGCCAGCAGCCCGGCACCCGCGGGGGGCCTTAGTGGGCAGTACGTC. Translated: CASSPAPAGGLSGQYV.

This clonotype was observed many times. The chain recombines TRBV5-1 with TRBJ2-3; a possible D gene is TRBD2 (7 bases). Germline V gene lookup returns CDR1 SGHRS and CDR2 YFSETQ. This CDR3 has 14 residues. V lost 4 bases and J 4 bases, leaving 13 bases between the germline ends. Written as DNA, the CDR3 is TGCGCCAGCAGCGCACAGGGAGGGGCAGATACGCAGTATTTT. As protein: CASSAQGGADTQYF.

The chain uses TRBV5-4 and TRBJ1-6; D unclear. V was pared by 4 bases and J by 7 bases, with 9 bases between. CDR3 length: 13 amino acids. Per the germline V gene, CDR1 is SGHNT and CDR2 is YYREEE (reference sequence). The CDR3 protein is CASSTLENSPLHF. The CDR3 DNA is TGTGCCAGCAGCACCCTTGAGAATTCACCCCTCCACTTT.

This clonotype was counted at least ten times. The chain employs TRBV7-2 and TRBJ2-3; weak D call: TRBD2 (5 bases). V was pared by 2 bases and J by 4 bases, with 10 bases between. This CDR3 is 14 amino acids long. Germline V gene sequence: CDR1 SGHTA, CDR2 FQGNSA. The CDR3 bases are TGTGCCAGCAGCTTAAGGAGGTCGCCAGATACGCAGTATTTT. Translating gives CASSLRRSPDTQYF.

This clonotype was seen repeatedly, ten times or more. The V call is TRBV12-3 or TRBV12-4, the J call TRBJ1-2; D ambiguous. V was trimmed by 4 bases and J by 4 bases, leaving 13 bases between them. This CDR3 spans 14 amino acids. The CDR3 DNA reads as TGTGCCAGCAGTTCCCGGGAATTAGCCTATGGCTACACCTTC. As protein: CASSSRELAYGYTF.

This clonotype has only a few counts. DNA of the CDR3: TGTGCCAGCAGTCCACGACTAGCGGGGGGCCCGAGCACAGATACGCAGTATTTT. It yields the protein CASSPRLAGGPSTDTQYF. The rearrangement joins TRBV27 to TRBJ2-3; 13 bases are shared with TRBD2. The CDR3 runs to 18 residues. The germline V gene has CDR1 MNHEY and CDR2 SMNVEV (reference sequence). V lost 5 bases, J lost 0 bases, and 8 bases stayed unmatched.

This clonotype was observed at least ten times. The chain joins TRBV7-8 to TRBJ2-7, with 8 positions matching TRBD1. Germline CDR1 SGHVS, CDR2 FQNEAQ. J was trimmed by 7 bases and V by 4 bases; bases with no gene match: 6. The CDR3 loop spans 13 amino acids. CDR3 nucleotide sequence: TGTGCCAGCAGCTCCGGACAGGGTGGGGAGCAGTACGTC. This gives the protein CASSSGQGGEQYV.

Ten or more counts support this clonotype. The V call is TRBV5-1, the J call TRBJ1-1; the match to TRBD1 covers 7 bases. The CDR3 loop spans 12 amino acids. Per germline, CDR1 SGHRS and CDR2 YFSETQ. V dropped 3 bases and J dropped 8; count of bases not matched to a gene: 4. The CDR3 coding sequence is TGCGCCAGCAGCTCCGGGACAGCCGAAGCTTTCTTT. It yields the protein CASSSGTAEAFF.

V usage is TRBV10-2 and J usage is TRBJ2-7; 7 bases match TRBD2. The CDR3 sequence is 13 residues long. The V gene end was trimmed by 8 bases and the J gene end by 1 base; junction bases not matched to a gene: 5. Germline CDR1 and CDR2: WSHSY and SAAADI. DNA of the CDR3: TGCGCCAGCCGGGACTATGCTTCCTACGAGCAGTACGTC. Protein product: CASRDYASYEQYV.

This clonotype was detected ten times or more. The chain combines TRBV29-1 with TRBJ2-7, with TRBD1 identical over 8 bases. The CDR3 runs 14 residues. The V gene end was trimmed by 6 bases and the J gene end by 1 base; junction bases not matched to a gene: 8. Per the germline V gene, CDR1 is SQVTM and CDR2 is ANQGSEA. CDR3 region: CSVLWTGRSYEQYF. CDR3 coding DNA: TGCAGCGTACTGTGGACAGGGCGATCCTACGAGCAGTACTTC.

This clonotype was seen at least ten times. The chain employs TRBV9 and TRBJ2-2; the D gene could be TRBD1 or TRBD2 (6 bases each). The CDR3 loop spans 16 amino acids. Trimming removed 3 bases at V and 7 bases at J, with 19 bases between. Germline V CDR1 and CDR2: SGDLS, YYNGEE. The CDR3 region is CASSAGRGGRIGELFF. The DNA for the CDR3 is TGTGCCAGCAGCGCCGGGCGTGGGGGGCGCATCGGGGAGCTGTTTTTT.

In its sample, this clonotype was seen a few times. The chain employs TRBV7-8 and TRBJ2-7, with TRBD1 matching 10 bases. Germline trimming cut 0 bases from V and 1 base from J; bases unmatched to any gene: 3. The CDR3 loop spans 16 amino acids. CDR1 SGHVS and CDR2 FQNEAQ come from the germline V gene. DNA for the CDR3: TGTGCCAGCAGCTTAGCTTGGGGACAGGGGTCCTACGAGCAGTACGTC. Translated: CASSLAWGQGSYEQYV.

This clonotype was seen repeatedly, ten times or more. This chain links TRBV20-1 with TRBJ1-1, with 7 bases that match TRBD1. Unmatched junction bases numbered 10, after V lost 5 bases and J lost 1 base. Germline assignment: CDR1 DFQATT and CDR2 SNEGSKA (reference sequence). The CDR3 totals 15 residues. CDR3 amino acids: CSASKTGIWNTEAFF. Here the CDR3 DNA reads TGCAGTGCTTCGAAGACAGGGATTTGGAACACTGAAGCTTTCTTT.

The V call is TRBV5-1, the J call TRBJ2-7; 8 positions match TRBD1. From germline, CDR1 is SGHRS and CDR2 YFSETQ. Trimming cost V 4 bases and J 2 bases; bases outside gene matches: 11. The CDR3 loop spans 16 amino acids. The CDR3 DNA reads as TGCGCCAGCAGCGCCCGGACAGGGCAATACACCTACGAGCAGTACTTC. Translated: CASSARTGQYTYEQYF.

This clonotype was counted once. The chain joins TRBV18 to TRBJ2-7, with TRBD1 matching 7 bases. The germline CDR1 and CDR2 sequences are KGHSH and LQKENI. CDR3 length equals 14 residues. V shed 4 bases and J 5 bases; nucleotides not matched to a gene: 8. The DNA of the CDR3 is TGTGCCAGCTCACGCCGACAGGGAGTCGACGAGCAGTACGTC. It encodes CASSRRQGVDEQYV.

This clonotype was seen a handful of times. V usage is TRBV6-2 or TRBV6-3 and J usage is TRBJ2-5; 7 bases line up with TRBD1. Germline V gene data show CDR1 as MNHEY and CDR2 as SVGEGT. The ends lost 0 bases at V and 1 base at J; junction bases unmatched: 8. This CDR3 spans 17 amino acids. CDR3 amino acids: CASSYSNLGTAQETQYF. The DNA of the CDR3 is TGTGCCAGCAGTTACTCGAACCTCGGGACAGCCCAAGAGACCCAGTACTTC.

This clonotype appeared a few times. The chain is built from TRBV5-1 and TRBJ1-1; D may be TRBD1 (6 bases). The CDR3 loop spans 16 amino acids. Trimming took off 5 bases at V and 0 bases at J, with 17 bases between the two ends. CDR1 SGHRS and CDR2 YFSETQ come from the germline V gene. DNA of the CDR3: TGCGCCAGCAGTCGACCCGAGGACAGCATGAACACTGAAGCTTTCTTT. It specifies CASSRPEDSMNTEAFF.